This T cell receptor beta chain was documented in a study of blood T cell repertoires in COVID-19. Cohorts were based on clinical histories the participants reported. Per the study methods: Reference gene primers were amplified, and this amplification served to estimate nucleated cell counts. Assay: immunoSEQ multiplex PCR; the TCRdb copy retains only in-frame clones and omits some. The V and J calls and clone size come from that table; D and trimming were worked out from the DNA. The data hold around 250,000 clones, with approximately 90% observed a single time. Germline CDR1 reads MNHEY; CDR2 reads SMNVEV (reference sequence). Between the trimmed V and J ends, which lost 6 bases and 2 bases, there was a span of 8 bases. The CDR3 has 12 amino acids.

The sequencing sample was made of PBMCs or T cells enriched from blood (not recorded which). The sequence was obtained from a woman aged 25-40 years with acute COVID-19. The chain employs TRBV27 and TRBJ2-7, with D perhaps matching TRBD2 (5 bases). CDR3 nucleotides: TGTGCCAGCAGAAGGACTGCCTACGAGCAGTACTTC. Translating it yields CASRRTAYEQYF.